One and the same sample provided the 10 T cell receptor beta chains below, sequenced in a study of blood T cell repertoires in COVID-19 (TCRdb year 2020). The library was produced with the immunoSEQ multiplex PCR assay. The clones in this table, taken by TCRdb from immuneACCESS, are in-frame only. Not every clone is retained; where verified, under half of the shortfall comes from an unresolved V gene, and the cause of the rest is unknown. The sample table shows 200,000 to 250,000 clones, and under 85% are seen once. The leading ten clones occupy around 5.5% of the sample. The specimen sequenced was peripheral blood. The source is a human donor in a cohort sampled during active COVID-19.

The V gene is TRBV5-1, the J gene TRBJ1-2; possibly TRBD1 for D (6 bases). The CDR3 sequence is 16 residues long. CDR1 and CDR2 from the germline V gene are SGHRS and YFSETQ. V was cut by 4 bases and J by 5 bases, with 21 bases left in between. DNA of the CDR3: TGCGCCAGCAGCCCCTCGGATCAGGGGATGGTTTATGGCTACACCTTC. It specifies CASSPSDQGMVYGYTF.

This clone occurred a few times. The chain is built from TRBV21-1 and TRBJ2-1; the table's D call TRBD1 went unverified against the DNA. TRBV21-1 counts as a pseudogene. The CDR3 spans 16 residues. CDR3 sequence reads: CASSKGETGGRDEQFF. CDR3 nucleotide sequence: TGTGCCAGCAGCAAAGGAGAGACAGGGGGCAGGGATGAGCAGTTCTTC.

Ten or more counts support this clone. The chain uses TRBV7-9 and TRBJ2-1, with a possible D match to TRBD2 (6 bases). The V end was cut by 1 base, the J end by 3 bases, with 10 bases between. This CDR3 has 15 amino acids. Germline CDR1 and CDR2: SEHNR and FQNEAQ (reference sequence). The CDR3 loop reads CASSLDGGNYNEQFF. In DNA form, the CDR3 reads TGTGCCAGCAGCTTAGATGGGGGGAACTACAATGAGCAGTTCTTC.

The chain recombines TRBV9 with TRBJ2-1; D remains unclear. CDR3 length: 15 residues. Germline assignment: CDR1 SGDLS and CDR2 YYNGEE. Deletions cut 0 bases from V and 0 bases from J, with 7 bases between. The DNA for the CDR3 is TGTGCCAGCAGCGTAGGGAGTCACTCCTACAATGAGCAGTTCTTC. It codes for CASSVGSHSYNEQFF.

CDR3 region: CASSFWAVNSPLHF. The DNA for the CDR3 is TGTGCCAGCAGTTTCTGGGCAGTTAATTCACCCCTCCACTTT. The chain joins TRBV28 to TRBJ1-6; D uncertain. The germline V gene encodes CDR1 MDHEN and CDR2 SYDVKM. The length of the CDR3 is 14 residues. Between the trimmed V and J ends, which lost 3 bases and 6 bases, there was a span of 9 bases. Supplemented by reference TRBV28 and TRBJ1-6, the full variable domain reads DVKVTQSSRYLVKRTGEKVFLECVQDMDHENMFWYRQDPGLGLRLIYFSYDVKMKEKGDIPEGYSVSREKKERFSLILESASTNQTSMYLCASSFWAVNSPLHFGNGTRLTVT.

The chain combines TRBV11-3 with TRBJ2-5; perhaps TRBD1 as D (6 bases). Trimming shortened V by 2 bases and J by 1 base, and 8 bases separated the two germline ends. From germline, CDR1 is SGHNT and CDR2 YENEEA. The CDR3 is 14 amino acids. This chain's CDR3 is CASSLRGIQETQYF. The CDR3 DNA is TGTGCCAGCAGCTTAAGGGGGATCCAAGAGACCCAGTACTTC.

V usage is TRBV19 and J usage is TRBJ1-5; 10 bases agree with TRBD1. V shed 7 bases, J shed 3 bases, and the junction held 9 bases outside the gene matches. The CDR3 totals 16 residues. Germline values: CDR1 LNHDA, CDR2 SQIVND (reference sequence). CDR3 nucleotide sequence: TGTGCCAGTACTCTGGACAGGGGGTTCTCCAATCAGCCCCAGCATTTT. It codes for CASTLDRGFSNQPQHF. The whole variable domain, remainder taken from reference TRBV19 and TRBJ1-5, is DGGITQSPKYLFRKEGQNVTLSCEQNLNHDAMYWYRQDPGQGLRLIYYSQIVNDFQKGDIAEGYSVSREKKESFPLTVTSAQKNPTAFYLCASTLDRGFSNQPQHFGDGTRLSIL.

This clone came up a few times. The J gene is TRBJ2-3, the V gene TRBV28; D unresolved. CDR3 length: 14 amino acids. The V end was cut by 8 bases, the J end by 2 bases, with 14 bases between. Germline CDR1 is MDHEN and CDR2 is SYDVKM. The CDR3 spells CASGSLGHTDTQYF. For the CDR3, the DNA is TGTGCCAGCGGTAGTTTGGGCCACACAGATACGCAGTATTTT.

The V gene is TRBV5-1, the J gene TRBJ1-6, with no clear D. The germline V and J ends were trimmed by 0 bases and 5 bases, with 12 bases remaining between them. Germline-derived CDR1 and CDR2 are SGHRS and YFSETQ. This CDR3 region has 16 residues. CDR3 sequence reads: CASSLETRPDNSPLHF. CDR3 sequence (DNA): TGCGCCAGCAGCTTGGAGACCAGGCCTGATAATTCACCCCTCCACTTT. Full variable domain (missing parts from reference TRBV5-1 and TRBJ1-6): KAGVTQTPRYLIKTRGQQVTLSCSPISGHRSVSWYQQTPGQGLQFLFEYFSETQRNKGNFPGRFSGRQFSNSRSEMNVSTLELGDSALYLCASSLETRPDNSPLHFGNGTRLTVT.

This clone was seen a single time. The genes are TRBV3-1 (or the pseudogene TRBV3-2) and TRBJ1-3, with D maybe TRBD1 (5 bases). Trimming cost V 1 base and J 2 bases, with 9 bases left between them. CDR3 length: 15 amino acids. CDR1 and CDR2 from the germline V gene are LGHDT and YNNKEL (reference sequence). The CDR3 nucleotides read TGTGCCAGCAGCCAAGTGATAGGGGCTGGAAACACCATATATTTT. Its translation: CASSQVIGAGNTIYF.